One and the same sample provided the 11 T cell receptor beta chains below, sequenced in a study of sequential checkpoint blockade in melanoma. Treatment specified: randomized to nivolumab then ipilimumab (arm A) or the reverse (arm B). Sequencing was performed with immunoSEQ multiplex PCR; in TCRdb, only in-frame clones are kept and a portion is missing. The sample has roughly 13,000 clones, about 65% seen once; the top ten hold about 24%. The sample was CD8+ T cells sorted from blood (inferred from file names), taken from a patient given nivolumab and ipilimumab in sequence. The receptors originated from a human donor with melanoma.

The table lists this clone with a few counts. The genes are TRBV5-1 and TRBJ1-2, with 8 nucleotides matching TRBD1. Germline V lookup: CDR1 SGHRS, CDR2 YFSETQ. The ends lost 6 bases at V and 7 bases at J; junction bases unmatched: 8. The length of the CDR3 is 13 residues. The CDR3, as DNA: TGCGCCAGCACGGACAGGGAAAAAGTTGGCTACACCTTC. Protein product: CASTDREKVGYTF.

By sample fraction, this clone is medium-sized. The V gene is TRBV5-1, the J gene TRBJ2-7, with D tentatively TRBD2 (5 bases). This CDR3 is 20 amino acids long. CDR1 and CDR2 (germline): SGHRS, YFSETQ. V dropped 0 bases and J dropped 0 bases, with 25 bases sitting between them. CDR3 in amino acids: CASSLAGWASTLWSSYEQYF. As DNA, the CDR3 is TGCGCCAGCAGCTTGGCCGGTTGGGCTAGCACTCTTTGGAGCTCCTACGAGCAGTACTTC.

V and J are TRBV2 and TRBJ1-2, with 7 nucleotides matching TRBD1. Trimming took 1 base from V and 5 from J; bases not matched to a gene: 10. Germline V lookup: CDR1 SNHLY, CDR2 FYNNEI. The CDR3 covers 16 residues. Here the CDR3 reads CASSEGGRGNRYGYTF. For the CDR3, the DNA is TGTGCCAGCAGTGAAGGTGGCAGGGGGAATAGATATGGCTACACCTTC.

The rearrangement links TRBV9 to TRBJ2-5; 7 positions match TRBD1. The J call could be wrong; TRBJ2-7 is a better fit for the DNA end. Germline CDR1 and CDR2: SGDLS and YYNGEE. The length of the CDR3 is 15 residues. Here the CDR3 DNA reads TGTGCCAGCAGCGCCGAGACAGGGTTTACCTACGAGCAGTACTTC. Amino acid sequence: CASSAETGFTYEQYF.

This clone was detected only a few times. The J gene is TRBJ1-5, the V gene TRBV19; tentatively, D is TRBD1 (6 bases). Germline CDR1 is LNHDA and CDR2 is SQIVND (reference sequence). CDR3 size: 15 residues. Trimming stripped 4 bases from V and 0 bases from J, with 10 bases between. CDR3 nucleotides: TGTGCCAGTAGTACAGGGGCCTATAGCAATCAGCCCCAGCATTTT. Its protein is CASSTGAYSNQPQHF.

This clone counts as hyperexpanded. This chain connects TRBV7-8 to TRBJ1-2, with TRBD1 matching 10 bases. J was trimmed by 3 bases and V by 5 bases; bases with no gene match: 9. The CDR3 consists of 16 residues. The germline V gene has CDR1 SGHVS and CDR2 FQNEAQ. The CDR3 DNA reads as TGTGCCAGCAGCGAACAATGGGGGACAGGGGACTATGGCTACACCTTC. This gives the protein CASSEQWGTGDYGYTF.

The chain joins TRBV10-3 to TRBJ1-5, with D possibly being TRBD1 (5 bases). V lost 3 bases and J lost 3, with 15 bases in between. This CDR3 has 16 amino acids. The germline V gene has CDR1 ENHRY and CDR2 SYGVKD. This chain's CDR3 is CAISDGDWTTNQPQHF. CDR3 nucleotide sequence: TGTGCCATCAGTGACGGGGACTGGACTACCAATCAGCCCCAGCATTTT.

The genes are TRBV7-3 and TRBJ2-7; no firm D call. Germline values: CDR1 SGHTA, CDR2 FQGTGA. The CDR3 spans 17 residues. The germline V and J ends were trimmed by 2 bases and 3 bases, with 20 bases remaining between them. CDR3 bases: TGTGCCAGCAGCTTACAGGCCTTCCGTCAGGTCTTCTACGAGCAGTACTTC. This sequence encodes CASSLQAFRQVFYEQYF.

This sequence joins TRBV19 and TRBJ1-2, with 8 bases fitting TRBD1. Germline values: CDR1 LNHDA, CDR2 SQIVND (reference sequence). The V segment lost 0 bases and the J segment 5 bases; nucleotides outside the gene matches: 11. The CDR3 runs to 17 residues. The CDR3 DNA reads TGTGCCAGTAGTATAGAGAGTTGGACAGGGCGAATATATGGCTACACCTTC. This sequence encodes CASSIESWTGRIYGYTF.

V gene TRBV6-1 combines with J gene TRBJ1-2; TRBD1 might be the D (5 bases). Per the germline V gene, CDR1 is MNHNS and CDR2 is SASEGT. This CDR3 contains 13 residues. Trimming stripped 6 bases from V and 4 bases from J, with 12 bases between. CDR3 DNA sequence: TGTGCCAGCAGCAGACAGAGTTTCTATGGCTACACCTTC. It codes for CASSRQSFYGYTF.

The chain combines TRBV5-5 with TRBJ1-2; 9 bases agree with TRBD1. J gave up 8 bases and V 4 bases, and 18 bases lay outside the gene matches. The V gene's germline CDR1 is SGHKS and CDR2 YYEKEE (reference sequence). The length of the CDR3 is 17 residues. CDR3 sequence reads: CASSLAITGGPGLGYTF. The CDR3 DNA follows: TGTGCCAGCAGCCTAGCGATCACAGGGGGCCCAGGACTCGGCTACACCTTC.